The clone carrying this T cell receptor beta chain turned up a few times. The entry originates in a study of blood T cell repertoires in COVID-19. Original processing notes: By means of reference gene primer amplification, nucleated cell counts were estimated. TCRdb's copy holds only in-frame clones and misses some; the assay was immunoSEQ multiplex PCR. V and J calls and clone size are given by that table; D and trimming were obtained from the DNA. The sample lists some 220,000 clones, about 79% seen once, with 9.7% in the top ten. Germline CDR1 reads SGDLS; CDR2 reads YYNGEE. The CDR3 contains 15 residues. Trimming pared 6 bases from V and 4 bases from J, leaving 18 bases between.

This sequence originates from a man aged 50 to 60 with active or convalescent COVID-19. Sequencing was performed on peripheral blood. The V and J genes are TRBV9 and TRBJ2-3; tentative D call: TRBD1 (6 bases). In DNA form, the CDR3 reads TGTGCCAGCACCCCTATAACAGGGTTTGCAGATACGCAGTATTTT. It codes for CASTPITGFADTQYF.